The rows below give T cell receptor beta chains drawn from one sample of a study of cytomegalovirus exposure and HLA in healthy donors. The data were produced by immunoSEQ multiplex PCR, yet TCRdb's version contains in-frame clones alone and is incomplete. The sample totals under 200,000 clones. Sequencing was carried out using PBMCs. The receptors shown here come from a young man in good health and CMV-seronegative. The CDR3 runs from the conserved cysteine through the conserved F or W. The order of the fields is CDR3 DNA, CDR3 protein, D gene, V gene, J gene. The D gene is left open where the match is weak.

TGTGCCAGCAGCTTAGCCCCGGACAGGGTCGGCTACACCTTC	CASSLAPDRVGYTF	TRBD1	TRBV7-6	TRBJ1-2
TGTGCCAGTAGTTTCTCGACTCCTATCCTCTCCTACAATGAGCAGTTCTTC	CASSFSTPILSYNEQFF	NA	TRBV19	TRBJ2-1
TGTGCCAGTAGTATAGCGGGAGGGGAGTCCTACGAGCAGTACTTC	CASSIAGGESYEQYF	TRBD2	TRBV19	TRBJ2-7
TGCGCCAGCAGCCAAGATGGATTGACGGAGTCGAACTATGGCTACACCTTC	CASSQDGLTESNYGYTF	NA	TRBV4-1	TRBJ1-2
TGTGCCACCAGCAGATCGACAGGGAGGAACGAGCAGTACTTC	CATSRSTGRNEQYF	NA	TRBV15	TRBJ2-7
TGCGCCAGCAGCCAAGTATGGGGGGGAGTAGGGGCCTACGAGCAGTACTTC	CASSQVWGGVGAYEQYF	TRBD2	TRBV4-1	TRBJ2-7
TGTGCCAGCAGCCGGGGACAGAGCACAGATACGCAGTATTTT	CASSRGQSTDTQYF	TRBD1	TRBV5-5	TRBJ2-3
TGCGCCAGCAGCCCTGAAACTAGTCATTCCGAGCAGTACTTC	CASSPETSHSEQYF	NA	TRBV4-3	TRBJ2-7
TGTGCCAGCAGCTTACTCAAACCGGGGGGAGGAGAGACCCAGTACTTC	CASSLLKPGGGETQYF	TRBD2	TRBV7-9	TRBJ2-5
TGCAGCGTTGGCGGAATAGGAATCTACAATGAGCAGTTCTTC	CSVGGIGIYNEQFF	NA	TRBV29-1	TRBJ2-1
TGTGCCAGCAGCCTCCCTCAGCAAGAGACCCAGTACTTC	CASSLPQQETQYF	NA	TRBV5-6	TRBJ2-5
TGTGCCATACAACGACAGGGAACGGGCATGGTGGGGTTTAATGAAAAACTGTTTTTT	CAIQRQGTGMVGFNEKLFF	TRBD1	TRBV19	TRBJ1-4
TGTGCCTGGAGTCCGGGACACCCAATCTCCTACGAGCAGTACTTC	CAWSPGHPISYEQYF	NA	TRBV30	TRBJ2-7
TGTGCCAGCAACGGCGCACGAGGGGGTCGGACTGAAGCTTTCTTT	CASNGARGGRTEAFF	NA	TRBV28	TRBJ1-1
TGTGCCAGCAGTTTACAATGGGGCTCGGGTGAAGCTTTCTTT	CASSLQWGSGEAFF	NA	TRBV27	TRBJ1-1
TGTGCCAGCAGCTTAGAGACTTCCACGGTCTCTGGAAACACCATATATTTT	CASSLETSTVSGNTIYF	NA	TRBV7-6	TRBJ1-3
TGCGCCAGCAGCTTGGAAGGGGGCGCTCGCGGGGAGCAGTTCTTC	CASSLEGGARGEQFF	TRBD1	TRBV5-1	TRBJ2-1
TGTGCCAGCAGGCGTCTAGCGGGGATGACCTACGAGCAGTACTTC	CASRRLAGMTYEQYF	TRBD2	TRBV6-5	TRBJ2-7
TGTGCCAGTAGTTCGCGACTCCTTGGATCATACGAGCAGTACTTC	CASSSRLLGSYEQYF	NA	TRBV19	TRBJ2-7
TGTGCCAGCAGCTTGCGCGGAGTCCTTATGAACACTGAAGCTTTCTTT	CASSLRGVLMNTEAFF	NA	TRBV5-6	TRBJ1-1
TGCGCCAGCAGCGACCTCCAGGGGGCTAGTCAGCCCCAGCATTTT	CASSDLQGASQPQHF	TRBD1	TRBV4-1	TRBJ1-5
TGCGCCAGCAGCTTTGAGGATAACACCGGGGAGCTGTTTTTT	CASSFEDNTGELFF	NA	TRBV5-1	TRBJ2-2
TGCGCCAGCAGCTTGGCCTCCGGGGGGTCTTACTATGGCTACACCTTC	CASSLASGGSYYGYTF	NA	TRBV5-1	TRBJ1-2
TGCGCCAGCAGCTTGGACGGTAGGCTAGCGGGGGGCTCTAGCTCCTACGAGCAGTACTTC	CASSLDGRLAGGSSSYEQYF	TRBD2	TRBV5-1	TRBJ2-7
TGTGCCAGCAGCTCTGGACGGGACAGGGGCGAGCAGTACTTC	CASSSGRDRGEQYF	TRBD1	TRBV7-6	TRBJ2-7
TGTGCCAGTAGGAGGGGGTTTAGCACCGGGGAGCTGTTTTTT	CASRRGFSTGELFF	NA	TRBV19	TRBJ2-2
TGTGCCATCAGTGAGCCAGGGGACCTTTCACCCCTCCACTTT	CAISEPGDLSPLHF	NA	TRBV10-3	TRBJ1-6
TGTGCCAGCAGCCCAATCCCAGGGGGCGGGTACTATGGCTACACCTTC	CASSPIPGGGYYGYTF	TRBD1	TRBV7-6	TRBJ1-2
TGTGCCAGCAGCGTATTGTCCGGGGTTAGCACAGATACGCAGTATTTT	CASSVLSGVSTDTQYF	NA	TRBV9	TRBJ2-3
TGTGCCAGCAGTGGAGGAGGGAGAAACACCATATATTTT	CASSGGGRNTIYF	NA	TRBV6-1	TRBJ1-3
TGTGCCAGCAGCACCCCGGGACAGGGGGCGAGCGGCTACACCTTC	CASSTPGQGASGYTF	TRBD1	TRBV6-5	TRBJ1-2
TGTGCCAGCAGTCTTATATCGCCCCAGCATTTT	CASSLISPQHF	NA	TRBV28	TRBJ1-5
TGTGCCAGCTCACCTGGGGGGGACGGCTACACCTTC	CASSPGGDGYTF	NA	TRBV18	TRBJ1-2
TGCGCCAGCAGTGAAGGACAGGGGTTCGCCTACAATGAGCAGTTCTTC	CASSEGQGFAYNEQFF	TRBD1	TRBV10-1	TRBJ2-1
TGCAGCGTGGGGGGACAGCTTAACTATGGCTACACCTTC	CSVGGQLNYGYTF	TRBD1	TRBV29-1	TRBJ1-2
TGTGCCAGCAGACGGACAGCCAGTGCAACTAATGAAAAACTGTTTTTT	CASRRTASATNEKLFF	NA	TRBV9	TRBJ1-4
TGTGCCAGCAGCTTAGGACGGTCAGGGGAAGAGACCCAGTACTTC	CASSLGRSGEETQYF	NA	TRBV7-9	TRBJ2-5